These T cell receptor beta chains were read from a single sample in a study of radiotherapy plus CTLA-4 blockade in lung cancer. Some clones are missing from TCRdb's copy, which holds only in-frame ones; the method was immunoSEQ multiplex PCR. This table has 25,000 to 35,000 clones, roughly 80% appearing once. The sample here was peripheral blood, taken from a patient treated with radiotherapy plus ipilimumab. The receptors come from a human donor with non-small cell lung cancer who had stable disease on radiotherapy plus ipilimumab. The CDR3 runs from the conserved cysteine through the conserved F or W. D genes are given only for firm matches. Clone size is shown for a subset of rows, as once, few, many or a class of expanded clone.

v_gene: TRBV6-1
abundance: once
j_gene: TRBJ2-7
d_gene: TRBD2
CDR3aa: CASSEGSGGAYEQYF
CDR3nt: TGTGCCAGCAGTGAAGGAAGCGGGGGGGCTTACGAGCAGTACTTC

v_gene: TRBV5-1
abundance: .
j_gene: TRBJ1-4
d_gene: .
CDR3aa: CASRAGIWSEKLFF
CDR3nt: TGCGCCAGCAGGGCGGGGATATGGAGTGAAAAACTGTTTTTT

v_gene: TRBV28
abundance: few
j_gene: TRBJ2-1
d_gene: .
CDR3aa: CASSLQVTKQFF
CDR3nt: TGTGCCAGCAGTCTACAGGTTACGAAGCAGTTCTTC

v_gene: TRBV10-3
abundance: .
j_gene: TRBJ1-6
d_gene: TRBD1
CDR3aa: CAIRSDDRVNNSPLHF
CDR3nt: TGTGCCATCAGGAGCGATGACAGGGTTAATAATTCACCCCTCCACTTT

v_gene: TRBV28
abundance: .
j_gene: TRBJ2-1
d_gene: TRBD2
CDR3aa: CASSSGTSGYYNEQFF
CDR3nt: TGTGCCAGCAGTTCGGGGACTAGCGGATACTACAATGAGCAGTTCTTC

v_gene: TRBV6-5
abundance: .
j_gene: TRBJ1-5
d_gene: .
CDR3aa: CASSPAQGNQPQHF
CDR3nt: TGTGCCAGCAGCCCGGCCCAGGGGAATCAGCCCCAGCATTTT

v_gene: TRBV7-3
abundance: .
j_gene: TRBJ2-2
d_gene: .
CDR3aa: CASSVGTPTGELFF
CDR3nt: TGTGCCAGCAGCGTAGGGACGCCCACCGGGGAGCTGTTTTTT

v_gene: TRBV5-1
abundance: .
j_gene: TRBJ2-5
d_gene: TRBD2
CDR3aa: CASSPGTSGQETQYF
CDR3nt: TGCGCCAGCAGCCCCGGGACTAGCGGGCAAGAGACCCAGTACTTC

v_gene: TRBV2
abundance: .
j_gene: TRBJ1-2
d_gene: TRBD1
CDR3aa: CASSYVTGTGAYGYTF
CDR3nt: TGTGCCAGCAGTTACGTAACCGGGACAGGGGCTTATGGCTACACCTTC

v_gene: TRBV28
abundance: once
j_gene: TRBJ2-2
d_gene: .
CDR3aa: CASREHRLGELFF
CDR3nt: TGTGCCAGCAGGGAACATCGTCTTGGGGAGCTGTTTTTT

v_gene: TRBV7-9
abundance: .
j_gene: TRBJ2-4
d_gene: .
CDR3aa: CASSLGAKNIQYF
CDR3nt: TGTGCCAGCAGCTTAGGGGCCAAAAACATTCAGTACTTC

v_gene: TRBV6-1
abundance: few
j_gene: TRBJ1-6
d_gene: .
CDR3aa: CASSRTDLDSPLHF
CDR3nt: TGTGCCAGCAGTCGGACAGACCTCGATTCACCCCTCCACTTT

v_gene: TRBV7-9
abundance: .
j_gene: TRBJ2-1
d_gene: TRBD1
CDR3aa: CASSPRPGQGINEQFF
CDR3nt: TGTGCCAGCAGCCCCAGACCGGGACAGGGGATCAATGAGCAGTTCTTC

v_gene: TRBV10-3
abundance: few
j_gene: TRBJ1-4
d_gene: .
CDR3aa: CAISESNSRNEKLFF
CDR3nt: TGTGCCATCAGTGAGTCTAACAGCCGTAATGAAAAACTGTTTTTT

v_gene: TRBV28
abundance: .
j_gene: TRBJ1-4
d_gene: .
CDR3aa: CASTYGQRNEKLFF
CDR3nt: TGTGCCAGCACCTACGGACAGCGAAATGAAAAACTGTTTTTT

v_gene: TRBV18
abundance: .
j_gene: TRBJ1-2
d_gene: .
CDR3aa: CASSPNTGKDGYTF
CDR3nt: TGTGCCAGCTCACCAAACACAGGGAAGGACGGCTACACCTTC

v_gene: TRBV28
abundance: .
j_gene: TRBJ1-4
d_gene: .
CDR3aa: CAGRRTNEKLFF
CDR3nt: TGTGCCGGAAGACGGACTAATGAAAAACTGTTTTTT

v_gene: TRBV5-1
abundance: .
j_gene: TRBJ2-2
d_gene: TRBD2
CDR3aa: CASSSGGARTGELFF
CDR3nt: TGCGCCAGCTCTAGCGGGGGGGCGAGGACCGGGGAGCTGTTTTTT

v_gene: TRBV27
abundance: .
j_gene: TRBJ1-2
d_gene: .
CDR3aa: CASSLSGQRYGYTF
CDR3nt: TGTGCCAGCAGTTTATCTGGGCAGCGCTATGGCTACACCTTC

v_gene: TRBV5-1
abundance: .
j_gene: TRBJ1-1
d_gene: .
CDR3aa: CASSLDGQNTEAFF
CDR3nt: TGCGCCAGCAGCTTGGATGGGCAGAACACTGAAGCTTTCTTT

v_gene: TRBV9
abundance: .
j_gene: TRBJ1-2
d_gene: .
CDR3aa: CASSVEQNYGYTF
CDR3nt: TGTGCCAGCAGCGTAGAACAGAATTATGGCTACACCTTC

v_gene: TRBV4-3
abundance: .
j_gene: TRBJ2-7
d_gene: .
CDR3aa: CASSPQQGLTYEQYF
CDR3nt: TGCGCCAGCAGCCCCCAACAGGGCCTCACCTACGAGCAGTACTTC

v_gene: TRBV6-5
abundance: once
j_gene: TRBJ1-5
d_gene: .
CDR3aa: CASKALGNQPQHF
CDR3nt: TGTGCCAGCAAGGCCCTAGGAAATCAGCCCCAGCATTTT

v_gene: TRBV20-1
abundance: .
j_gene: TRBJ1-2
d_gene: .
CDR3aa: CSARLHGYTF
CDR3nt: TGCAGTGCTAGACTACACGGCTACACCTTC

v_gene: TRBV19
abundance: .
j_gene: TRBJ1-1
d_gene: .
CDR3aa: CASSPRIHLNTEAFF
CDR3nt: TGTGCCAGTAGTCCGCGGATTCACCTGAACACTGAAGCTTTCTTT

v_gene: TRBV27
abundance: .
j_gene: TRBJ1-5
d_gene: TRBD1
CDR3aa: CASSLTPGTGTQPQHF
CDR3nt: TGTGCCAGCAGTTTAACACCTGGGACAGGCACTCAGCCCCAGCATTTT

v_gene: TRBV4-1
abundance: .
j_gene: TRBJ1-2
d_gene: .
CDR3aa: CASSQGRMNYGYTF
CDR3nt: TGCGCCAGCAGCCAGGGACGGATGAACTATGGCTACACCTTC

v_gene: TRBV2
abundance: .
j_gene: TRBJ2-1
d_gene: TRBD1
CDR3aa: CASTPTGTYNEQFF
CDR3nt: TGTGCCAGCACTCCGACAGGGACCTACAATGAGCAGTTCTTC

v_gene: TRBV10-3
abundance: few
j_gene: TRBJ1-2
d_gene: .
CDR3aa: CAIREGSEGGYTF
CDR3nt: TGTGCCATCAGGGAAGGGAGCGAAGGAGGCTACACCTTC

v_gene: TRBV11-2
abundance: .
j_gene: TRBJ2-7
d_gene: TRBD2
CDR3aa: CASSQSSGGPYEQYF
CDR3nt: TGTGCCAGCAGCCAGTCTAGCGGGGGGCCCTACGAGCAGTACTTC

v_gene: TRBV19
abundance: .
j_gene: TRBJ2-1
d_gene: TRBD2
CDR3aa: CASSKSGGAGVNEQFF
CDR3nt: TGTGCCAGTAGTAAGAGCGGGGGGGCCGGAGTTAATGAGCAGTTCTTC

v_gene: TRBV27
abundance: .
j_gene: TRBJ2-4
d_gene: .
CDR3aa: CASSLIPQPTKNIQYF
CDR3nt: TGTGCCAGCAGTCTAATCCCGCAGCCAACCAAAAACATTCAGTACTTC

v_gene: TRBV13
abundance: .
j_gene: TRBJ2-7
d_gene: .
CDR3aa: CASSRGQGRTYEQYF
CDR3nt: TGTGCCAGCTCCCGGGGGCAGGGGCGAACCTACGAGCAGTACTTC

v_gene: TRBV4-3
abundance: .
j_gene: TRBJ2-7
d_gene: .
CDR3aa: CASSQDEAGKNEQYF
CDR3nt: TGCGCCAGCAGCCAAGATGAGGCAGGGAAAAACGAGCAGTACTTC

v_gene: TRBV7-9
abundance: few
j_gene: TRBJ1-5
d_gene: .
CDR3aa: CASSSPGLNQPQHF
CDR3nt: TGTGCCAGCAGCTCCCCGGGATTGAATCAGCCCCAGCATTTT

v_gene: TRBV21-1
abundance: once
j_gene: TRBJ2-1
d_gene: .
CDR3aa: CASRAAVAHHSDNEQFF
CDR3nt: TGTGCCAGCAGGGCGGCGGTAGCACACCATTCCGACAATGAGCAGTTCTTC

v_gene: TRBV5-4
abundance: .
j_gene: TRBJ1-1
d_gene: .
CDR3aa: CASSRGGTEAFF
CDR3nt: TGTGCCAGCAGCCGAGGAGGAACTGAAGCTTTCTTT

v_gene: TRBV7-9
abundance: once
j_gene: TRBJ1-3
d_gene: .
CDR3aa: CAINSEQRISGNTIYF
CDR3nt: TGTGCCATCAATTCGGAACAGAGAATCTCTGGAAACACCATATATTTT

v_gene: TRBV14
abundance: .
j_gene: TRBJ2-5
d_gene: TRBD1
CDR3aa: CASSQGDSTFLETQYF
CDR3nt: TGTGCCAGCAGCCAAGGGGACAGCACTTTTCTAGAGACCCAGTACTTC

v_gene: TRBV27
abundance: few
j_gene: TRBJ1-2
d_gene: .
CDR3aa: CASSPTGHGYTF
CDR3nt: TGTGCCAGCAGCCCTACAGGGCATGGCTACACCTTC

v_gene: TRBV5-6
abundance: once
j_gene: TRBJ1-1
d_gene: TRBD1
CDR3aa: CASSEIGTGENTEAFF
CDR3nt: TGTGCCAGCAGCGAAATAGGGACAGGGGAGAACACTGAAGCTTTCTTT

v_gene: TRBV6-5
abundance: once
j_gene: TRBJ2-3
d_gene: .
CDR3aa: CASRGTLSSTDTQYF
CDR3nt: TGTGCCAGCAGGGGGACTTTATCTAGCACAGATACGCAGTATTTT

v_gene: TRBV5-6
abundance: .
j_gene: TRBJ1-4
d_gene: .
CDR3aa: CASSSPVEATNEKLFF
CDR3nt: TGTGCCAGCAGCTCCCCTGTTGAAGCAACTAATGAAAAACTGTTTTTT

v_gene: TRBV27
abundance: .
j_gene: TRBJ2-5
d_gene: .
CDR3aa: CASTDGETQYF
CDR3nt: TGTGCCAGCACCGACGGCGAGACCCAGTACTTC

v_gene: TRBV4-3
abundance: .
j_gene: TRBJ1-5
d_gene: .
CDR3aa: CASSQDRARASNQPQHF
CDR3nt: TGCGCCAGCAGCCAAGATCGGGCCAGGGCAAGCAATCAGCCCCAGCATTTT